This entry concerns a single TCR beta chain. What it recognizes is unknown. The table came from immunoSEQ multiplex PCR; TCRdb's copy has only in-frame clones and leaves some out. The data contain about 60,000 clones, about four fifths of them singletons. The sample is drawn from a study of T cell responses to AZD1222 COVID-19 vaccine. Findings of the study overall: Among vaccine-associated CD4 TCRs, coverage spanned spike, with dominance at 160-218 and 743-854. No day 14 peak samples; only post-peak repertoires were characterized.

Germline CDR1 is SGHRS and CDR2 is YFSETQ. V was shortened by 4 bases and J by 5 bases, with 16 bases between the two germline ends. This CDR3 spans 16 amino acids. The chain uses TRBV5-1 and TRBJ1-6, with a possible D match to TRBD1 (5 bases). The origin of this receptor is an adult in good health. Sequenced material: peripheral blood, taken on day 0 of AZD1222 vaccination. The CDR3: CASSPDPVTDNSPLHF. As DNA, the CDR3 is TGCGCCAGCAGCCCTGACCCGGTGACAGATAATTCACCCCTCCACTTT.